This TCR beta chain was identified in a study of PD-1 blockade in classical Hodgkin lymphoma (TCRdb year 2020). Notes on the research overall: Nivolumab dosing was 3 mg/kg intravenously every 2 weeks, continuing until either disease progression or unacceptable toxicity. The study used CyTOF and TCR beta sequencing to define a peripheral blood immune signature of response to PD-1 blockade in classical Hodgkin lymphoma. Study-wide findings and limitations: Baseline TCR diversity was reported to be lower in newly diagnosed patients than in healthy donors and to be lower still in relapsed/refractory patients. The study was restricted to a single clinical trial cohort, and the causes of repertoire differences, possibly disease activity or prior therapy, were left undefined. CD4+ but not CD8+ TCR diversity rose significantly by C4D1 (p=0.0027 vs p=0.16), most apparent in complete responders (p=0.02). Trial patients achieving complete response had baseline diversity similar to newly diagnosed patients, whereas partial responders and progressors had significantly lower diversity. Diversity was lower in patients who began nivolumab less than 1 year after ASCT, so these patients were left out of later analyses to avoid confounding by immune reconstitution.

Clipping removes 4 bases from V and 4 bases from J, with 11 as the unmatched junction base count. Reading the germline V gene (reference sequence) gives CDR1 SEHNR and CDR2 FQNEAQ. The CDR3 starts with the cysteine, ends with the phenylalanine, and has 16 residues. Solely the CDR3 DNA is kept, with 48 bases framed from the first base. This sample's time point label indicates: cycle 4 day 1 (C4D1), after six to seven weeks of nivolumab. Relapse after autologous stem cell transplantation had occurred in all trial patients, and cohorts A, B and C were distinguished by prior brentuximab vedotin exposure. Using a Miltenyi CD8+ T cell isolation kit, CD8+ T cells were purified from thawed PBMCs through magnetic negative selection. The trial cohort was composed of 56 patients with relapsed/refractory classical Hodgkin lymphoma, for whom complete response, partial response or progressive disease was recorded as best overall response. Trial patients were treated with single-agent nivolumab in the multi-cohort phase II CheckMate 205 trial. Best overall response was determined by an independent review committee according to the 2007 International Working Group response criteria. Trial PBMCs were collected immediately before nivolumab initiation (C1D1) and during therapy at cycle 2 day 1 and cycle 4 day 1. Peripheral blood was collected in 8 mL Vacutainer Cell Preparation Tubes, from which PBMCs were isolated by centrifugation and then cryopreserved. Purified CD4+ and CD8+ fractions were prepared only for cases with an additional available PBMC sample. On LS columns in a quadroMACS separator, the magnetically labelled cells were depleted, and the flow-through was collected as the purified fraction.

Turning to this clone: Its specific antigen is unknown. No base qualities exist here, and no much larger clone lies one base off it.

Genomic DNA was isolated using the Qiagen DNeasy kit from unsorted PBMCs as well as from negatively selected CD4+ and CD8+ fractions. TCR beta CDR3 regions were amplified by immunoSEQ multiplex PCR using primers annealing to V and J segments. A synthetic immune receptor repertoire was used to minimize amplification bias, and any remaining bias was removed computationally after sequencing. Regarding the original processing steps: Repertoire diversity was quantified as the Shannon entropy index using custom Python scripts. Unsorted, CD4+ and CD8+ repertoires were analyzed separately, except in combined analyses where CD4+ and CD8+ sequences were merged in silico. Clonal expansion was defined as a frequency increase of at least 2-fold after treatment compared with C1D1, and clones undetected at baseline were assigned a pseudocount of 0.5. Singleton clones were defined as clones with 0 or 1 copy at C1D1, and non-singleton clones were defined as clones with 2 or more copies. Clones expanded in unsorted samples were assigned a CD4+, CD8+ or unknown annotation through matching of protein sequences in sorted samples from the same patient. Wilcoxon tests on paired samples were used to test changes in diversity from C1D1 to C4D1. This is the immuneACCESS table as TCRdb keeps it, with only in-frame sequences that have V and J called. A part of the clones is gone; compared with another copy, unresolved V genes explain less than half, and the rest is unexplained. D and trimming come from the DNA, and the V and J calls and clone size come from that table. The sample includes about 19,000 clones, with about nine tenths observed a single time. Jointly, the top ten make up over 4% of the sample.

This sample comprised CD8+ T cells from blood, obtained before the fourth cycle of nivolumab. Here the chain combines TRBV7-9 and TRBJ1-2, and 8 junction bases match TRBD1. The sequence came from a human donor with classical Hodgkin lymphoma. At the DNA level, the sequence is TGTGCCAGCAGCTCCCCAGGGGGCCGAAGCACCTATGGCTACACCTTC. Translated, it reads CASSSPGGRSTYGYTF.